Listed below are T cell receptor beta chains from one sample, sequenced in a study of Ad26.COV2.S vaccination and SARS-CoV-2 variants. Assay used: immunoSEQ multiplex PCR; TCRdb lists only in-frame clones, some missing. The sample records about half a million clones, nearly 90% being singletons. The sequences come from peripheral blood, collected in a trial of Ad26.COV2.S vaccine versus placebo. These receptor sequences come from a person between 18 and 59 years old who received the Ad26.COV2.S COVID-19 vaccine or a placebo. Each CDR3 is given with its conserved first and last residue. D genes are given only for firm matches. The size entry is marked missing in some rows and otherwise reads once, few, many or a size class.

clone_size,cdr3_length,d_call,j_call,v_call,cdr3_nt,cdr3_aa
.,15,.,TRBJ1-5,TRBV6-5,TGTGCCAGCAGTCGGAACGCATATAGCAATCAGCCCCAGCATTTT,CASSRNAYSNQPQHF
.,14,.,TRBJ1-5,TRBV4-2,TGTGCCAGCAGCCAAGAGGCGGGGCCCCAGCCCCAGCATTTT,CASSQEAGPQPQHF
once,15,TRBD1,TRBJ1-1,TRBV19,TGTGCCAGTAGACGGACAGGTCGGAGCAACACTGAAGCTTTCTTT,CASRRTGRSNTEAFF
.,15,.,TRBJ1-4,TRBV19,TGTGCCAGTAGTATTTCGGGCAGTCCTAATGAAAAACTGTTTTTT,CASSISGSPNEKLFF
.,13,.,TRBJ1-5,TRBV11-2,TGTGCCAGCAGCTTAGTTGGCAATCAGCCCCAGCATTTT,CASSLVGNQPQHF
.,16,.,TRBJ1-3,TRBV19,TGTGCCAGTAGTTCCGTAGGGTCCGCCTCTGGAAACACCATATATTTT,CASSSVGSASGNTIYF
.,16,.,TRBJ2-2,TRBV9,TGTGCCAGCAGCGAATCCGGGACAATGAACACCGGGGAGCTGTTTTTT,CASSESGTMNTGELFF
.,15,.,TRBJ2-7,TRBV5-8,TGTGCCAGCAGCTTGGCAGGACTGCAAACCTACGAGCAGTACTTC,CASSLAGLQTYEQYF
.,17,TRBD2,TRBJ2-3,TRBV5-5,TGTGCCAGCAGCTCAGGACTAGCGGGGGGGCAAGCAGATACGCAGTATTTT,CASSSGLAGGQADTQYF
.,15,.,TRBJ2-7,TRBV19,TGTGCCAGTAGTGCCCAGGGGGGACACCCCTACGAGCAGTACTTC,CASSAQGGHPYEQYF
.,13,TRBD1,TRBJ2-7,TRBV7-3,TGTGCCAGCAGCTCACAGGGGAGCTACGAGCAGTACTTC,CASSSQGSYEQYF
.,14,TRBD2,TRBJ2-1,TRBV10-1,TGCGCCAGCAAGCGGGAGGATTCCTACAATGAGCAGTTCTTC,CASKREDSYNEQFF
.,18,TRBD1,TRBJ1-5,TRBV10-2,TGCGCCAGCAGTGAGGGGACAGGGGACCCCTCTAGCAATCAGCCCCAGCATTTT,CASSEGTGDPSSNQPQHF
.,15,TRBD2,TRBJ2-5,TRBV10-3,TGTGCCATCAGCCCCCATAGCGGGATTGAGGAGACCCAGTACTTC,CAISPHSGIEETQYF
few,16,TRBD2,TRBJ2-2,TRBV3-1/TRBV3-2,TGTGCCAGCAGCCAGGTAGCGGGGCGGAACACCGGGGAGCTGTTTTTT,CASSQVAGRNTGELFF
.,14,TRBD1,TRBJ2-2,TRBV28,TGTGCCAGCAGGGGACAGGGAAACACCGGGGAGCTGTTTTTT,CASRGQGNTGELFF
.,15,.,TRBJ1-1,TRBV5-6,TGTGCCAGCAGCAGGGGTGCGCCAGGGAACACTGAAGCTTTCTTT,CASSRGAPGNTEAFF
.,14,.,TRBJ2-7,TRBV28,TGTGCCGTTAAGGGGACCGATGTCGCGGGGGCGGTGTACTTC,CAVKGTDVAGAVYF
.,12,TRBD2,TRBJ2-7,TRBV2,TGTGCCAGCCGACTAGCGCCGCACGAGCAGTACTTC,CASRLAPHEQYF
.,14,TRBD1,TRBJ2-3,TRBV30,TGTGCCTGGGGTGACAGGGGTGGGGCAGATACGCAGTATTTT,CAWGDRGGADTQYF
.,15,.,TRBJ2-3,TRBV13,TGTGCCAGCAGCTTAGGGGCGGGGCCACCGGATACACAGTATTTT,CASSLGAGPPDTQYF
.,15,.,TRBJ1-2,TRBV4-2,TGTGCCAGCAGCGGGGGGGGCGGTCTCGACTATGGCTACACCTTC,CASSGGGGLDYGYTF
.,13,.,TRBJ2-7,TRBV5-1,TGCGCCAGCAGCGTGGGGACCGGTTACGAGCAGTACTTC,CASSVGTGYEQYF
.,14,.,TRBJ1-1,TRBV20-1,TGCAGTGCTAGTACCACAGGGCTTTGGACTGAAGCTTTCTTT,CSASTTGLWTEAFF
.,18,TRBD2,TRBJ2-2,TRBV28,TGTGCCAGCAGGTTCGCGGGACTAGCGGGAGATAACACCGGGGAGCTGTTTTTT,CASRFAGLAGDNTGELFF
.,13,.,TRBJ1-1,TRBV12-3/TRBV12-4,TGTGCCAGCAAATTACGGGGGAACACTGAAGCTTTCTTT,CASKLRGNTEAFF
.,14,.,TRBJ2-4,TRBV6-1,TGTGCCAGCAGTGAATATCTGGCCAAAAACATTCAGTACTTC,CASSEYLAKNIQYF
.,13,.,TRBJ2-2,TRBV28,TGTGCCAGCAGCCTGAGCGGCACCGGGGAGCTGTTTTTT,CASSLSGTGELFF
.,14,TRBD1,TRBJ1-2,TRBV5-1,TGCGCCAGCGGCCGCTGGGACAGGGTATTTGGCTACACCTTC,CASGRWDRVFGYTF
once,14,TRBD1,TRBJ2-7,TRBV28,TGTGCCAGCAGTTCAGACAGGGAAATCTACGAGCAGTACTTC,CASSSDREIYEQYF
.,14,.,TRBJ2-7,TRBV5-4,TGTGCCAGCAGCAGGAATCTAGGGGTCTACGAGCAGTACTTC,CASSRNLGVYEQYF
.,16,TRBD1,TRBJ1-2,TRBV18,TGTGCCAGCTCACGACCCCTGGGACAGGGGCGATATGGCTACACCTTC,CASSRPLGQGRYGYTF
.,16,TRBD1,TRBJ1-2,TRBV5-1,TGCGCCAGCAGCTGGGGGACAGGGAAATCGGGCAATGGCTACACCTTC,CASSWGTGKSGNGYTF
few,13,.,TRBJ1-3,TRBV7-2,TGTGGGTGGACTCTTGGGCCTGGAAACACCATATATTTT,CGWTLGPGNTIYF
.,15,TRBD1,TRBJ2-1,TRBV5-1,TGCGCCAGCAGCTCGCGGACAGGGGGCTATGATGAGCAGTTCTTC,CASSSRTGGYDEQFF
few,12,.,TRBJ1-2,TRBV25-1,TGTGCCAGCAGTGACAGGGGCTATGGCTACACCTTC,CASSDRGYGYTF
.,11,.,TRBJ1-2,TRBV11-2,TGTGCCAGCGGAGGGGCCTATGGCTACACCTTC,CASGGAYGYTF
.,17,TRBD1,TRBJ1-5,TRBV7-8,TGTGCCAGCAGCTTAGGTCCCGACAGGGGGCTCGATCAGCCCCAGCATTTT,CASSLGPDRGLDQPQHF
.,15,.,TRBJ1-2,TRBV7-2,TGTGCCAGCAGCTCCAATCCGGGCAGGTCCGGGGGCTACACCTTC,CASSSNPGRSGGYTF
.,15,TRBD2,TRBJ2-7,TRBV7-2,TGTGCCAGCAGCTTAATGTCTAGCGGGGGCCACGAGCAGTACTTC,CASSLMSSGGHEQYF
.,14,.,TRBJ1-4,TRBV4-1,TGCGCCAGCAGCCCCGCCACAGGATTAGAAAAACTGTTTTTT,CASSPATGLEKLFF
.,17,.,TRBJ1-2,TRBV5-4,TGTGCCAGCACGACAATGCCCCCAACAGGGAGGCCCTATGGCTACACCTTC,CASTTMPPTGRPYGYTF
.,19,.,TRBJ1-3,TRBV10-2,TGCGCCAGCAGTGGTTGGCAGGACGCGACTCACTTCTCTGGAAACACCATATATTTT,CASSGWQDATHFSGNTIYF
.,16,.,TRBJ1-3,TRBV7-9,TGTGCCAGCAGCTTAAAGGACAAGGGTGCTGGAAACACCATATATTTT,CASSLKDKGAGNTIYF
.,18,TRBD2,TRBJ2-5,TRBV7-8,TGTGCCAGCAGCAAGGGACTAGCGGGGGGGATCCTAAAAGAGACCCAGTACTTC,CASSKGLAGGILKETQYF
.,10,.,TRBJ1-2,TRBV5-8,TGTGCCAGCAAGATGGGGGGCTACACCTTC,CASKMGGYTF